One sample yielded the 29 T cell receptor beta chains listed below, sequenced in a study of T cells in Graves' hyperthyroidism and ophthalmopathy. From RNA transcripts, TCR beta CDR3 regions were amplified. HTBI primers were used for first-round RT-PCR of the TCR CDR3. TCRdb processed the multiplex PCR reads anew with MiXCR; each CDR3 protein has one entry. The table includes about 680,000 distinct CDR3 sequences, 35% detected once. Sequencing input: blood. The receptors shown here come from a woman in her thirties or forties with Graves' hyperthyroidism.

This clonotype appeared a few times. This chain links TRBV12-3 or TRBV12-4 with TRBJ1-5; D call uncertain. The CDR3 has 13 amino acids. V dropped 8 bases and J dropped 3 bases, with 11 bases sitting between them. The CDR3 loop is CASLGRINQPQHF. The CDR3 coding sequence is TGTGCCAGCCTTGGACGGATCAATCAGCCCCAGCATTTT.

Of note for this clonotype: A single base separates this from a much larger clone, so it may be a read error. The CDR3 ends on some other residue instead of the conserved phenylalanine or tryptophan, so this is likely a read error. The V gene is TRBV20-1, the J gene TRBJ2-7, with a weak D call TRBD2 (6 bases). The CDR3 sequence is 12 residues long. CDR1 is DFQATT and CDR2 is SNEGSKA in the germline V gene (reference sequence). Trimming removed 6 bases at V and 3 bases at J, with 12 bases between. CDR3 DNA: TGCAGTGCCGGGAGTTCCCTCTACGAGCAGTACCTC. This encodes CSAGSSLYEQYL.

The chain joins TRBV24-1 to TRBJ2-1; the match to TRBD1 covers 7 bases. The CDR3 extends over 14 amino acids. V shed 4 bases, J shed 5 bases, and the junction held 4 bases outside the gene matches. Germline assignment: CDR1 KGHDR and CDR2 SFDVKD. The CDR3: CATSETGNDNEQFF. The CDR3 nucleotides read TGTGCCACCAGTGAGACAGGGAACGACAATGAGCAGTTCTTC.

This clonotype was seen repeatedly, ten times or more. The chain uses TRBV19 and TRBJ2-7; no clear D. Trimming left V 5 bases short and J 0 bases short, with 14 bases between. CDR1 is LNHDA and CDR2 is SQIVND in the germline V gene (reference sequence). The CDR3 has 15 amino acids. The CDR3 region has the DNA TGTGCCAGTAGTTCCAACATGGGGAACTCCTACGAGCAGTACTTC. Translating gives CASSSNMGNSYEQYF.

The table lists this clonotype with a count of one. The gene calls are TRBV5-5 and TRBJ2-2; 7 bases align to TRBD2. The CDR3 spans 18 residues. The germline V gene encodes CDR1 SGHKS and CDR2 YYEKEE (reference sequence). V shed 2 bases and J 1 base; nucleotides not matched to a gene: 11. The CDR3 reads CASSFYRTKRGNTGELFF. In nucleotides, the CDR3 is TGTGCCAGCAGCTTTTATCGGACTAAGCGGGGGAACACCGGGGAGCTGTTTTTT.

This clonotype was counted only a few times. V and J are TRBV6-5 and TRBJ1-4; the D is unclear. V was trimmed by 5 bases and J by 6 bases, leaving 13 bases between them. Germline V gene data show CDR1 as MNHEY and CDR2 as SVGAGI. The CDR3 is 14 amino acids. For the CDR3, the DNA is TGTGCCAGCAGTAAACCGTCTTGGGATGAAAAACTGTTTTTT. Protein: CASSKPSWDEKLFF.

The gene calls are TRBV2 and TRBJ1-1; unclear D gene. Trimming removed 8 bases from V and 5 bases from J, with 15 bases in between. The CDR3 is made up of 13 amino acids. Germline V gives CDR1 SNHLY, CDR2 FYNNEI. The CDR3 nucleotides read TGTGCCAGCCTGGAGGGCAGAAAGACTGAAGCTTTCTTT. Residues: CASLEGRKTEAFF.

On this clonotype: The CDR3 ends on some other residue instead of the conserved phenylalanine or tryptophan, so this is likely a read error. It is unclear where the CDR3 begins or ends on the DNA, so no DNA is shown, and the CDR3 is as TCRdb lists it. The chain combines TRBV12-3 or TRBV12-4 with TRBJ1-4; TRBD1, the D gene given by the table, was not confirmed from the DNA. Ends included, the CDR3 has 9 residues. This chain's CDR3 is CASSGTGGG.

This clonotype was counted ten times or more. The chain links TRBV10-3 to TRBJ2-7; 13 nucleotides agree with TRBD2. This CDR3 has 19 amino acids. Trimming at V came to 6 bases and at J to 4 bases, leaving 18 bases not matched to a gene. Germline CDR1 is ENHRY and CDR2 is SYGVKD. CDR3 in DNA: TGTGCCATCAGAAAATCTGTACTAGCGGGGGGGCCGTACGGGTACGAGCAGTACTTC. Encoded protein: CAIRKSVLAGGPYGYEQYF.

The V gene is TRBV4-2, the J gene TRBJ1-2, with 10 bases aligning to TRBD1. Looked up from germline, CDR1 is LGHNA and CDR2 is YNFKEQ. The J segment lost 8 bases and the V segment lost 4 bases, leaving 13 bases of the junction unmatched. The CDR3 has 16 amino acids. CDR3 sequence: CASSPGTGVGRGGYTF. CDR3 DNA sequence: TGTGCCAGCAGCCCCGGGACAGGGGTGGGAAGGGGAGGCTACACCTTC.

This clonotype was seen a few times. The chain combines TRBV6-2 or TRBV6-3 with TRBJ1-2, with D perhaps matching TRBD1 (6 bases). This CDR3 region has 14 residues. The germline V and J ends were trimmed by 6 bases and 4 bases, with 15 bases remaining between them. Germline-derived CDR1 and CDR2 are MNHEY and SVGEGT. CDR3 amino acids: CASRTGGGGYGYTF. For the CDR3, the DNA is TGTGCCAGCAGGACCGGCGGAGGGGGCTATGGCTACACCTTC.

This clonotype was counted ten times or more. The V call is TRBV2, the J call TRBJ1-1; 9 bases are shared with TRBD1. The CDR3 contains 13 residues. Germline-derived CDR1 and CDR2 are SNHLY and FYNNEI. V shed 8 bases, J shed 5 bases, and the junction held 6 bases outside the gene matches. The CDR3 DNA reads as TGTGCCAGCCTCTCCGACAGGGGGACTGAAGCTTTCTTT. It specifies CASLSDRGTEAFF. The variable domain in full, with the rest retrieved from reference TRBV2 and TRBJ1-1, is EPEVTQTPSHQVTQMGQEVILRCVPISNHLYFYWYRQILGQKVEFLVSFYNNEISEKSEIFDDQFSVERPDGSNFTLKIRSTKLEDSAMYFCASLSDRGTEAFFGQGTRLTVV.

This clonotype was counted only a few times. This chain's CDR3 is CASSVLTYEQYF. The CDR3 nucleotides read TGTGCCAGCAGTGTCTTGACCTACGAGCAGTACTTC. The V call is TRBV28, the J call TRBJ2-7, with D uncertain. Trimming removed 5 bases from V and 2 bases from J, with 7 bases in between. Per germline, CDR1 MDHEN and CDR2 SYDVKM. The CDR3 is made up of 12 amino acids.

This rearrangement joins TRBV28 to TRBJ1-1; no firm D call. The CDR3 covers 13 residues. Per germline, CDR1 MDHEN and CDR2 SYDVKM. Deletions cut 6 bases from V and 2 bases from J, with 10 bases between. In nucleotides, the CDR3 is TGTGCCAGCAGGCAGGCAGCCAACACTGAAGCTTTCTTT. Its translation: CASRQAANTEAFF.

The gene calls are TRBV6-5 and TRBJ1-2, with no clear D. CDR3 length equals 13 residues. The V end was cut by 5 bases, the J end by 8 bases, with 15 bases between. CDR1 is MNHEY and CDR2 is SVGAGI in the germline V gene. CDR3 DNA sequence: TGTGCCAGCAGTCCTCCTGTGGCGGGCGGCTACACCTTC. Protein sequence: CASSPPVAGGYTF.

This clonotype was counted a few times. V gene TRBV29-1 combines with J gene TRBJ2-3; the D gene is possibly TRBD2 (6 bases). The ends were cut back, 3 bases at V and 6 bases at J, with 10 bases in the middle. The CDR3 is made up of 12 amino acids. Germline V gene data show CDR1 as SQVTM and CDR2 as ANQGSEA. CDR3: CSVEEGKDTQYF. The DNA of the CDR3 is TGCAGCGTTGAGGAGGGTAAGGATACGCAGTATTTT.

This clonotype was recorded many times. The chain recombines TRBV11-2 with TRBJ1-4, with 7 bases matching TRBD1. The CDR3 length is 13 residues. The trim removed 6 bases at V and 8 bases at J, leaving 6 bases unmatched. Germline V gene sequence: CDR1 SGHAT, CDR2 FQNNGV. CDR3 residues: CASRQGVKEKLFF. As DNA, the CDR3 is TGTGCCAGCAGGCAGGGGGTCAAGGAAAAACTGTTTTTT.

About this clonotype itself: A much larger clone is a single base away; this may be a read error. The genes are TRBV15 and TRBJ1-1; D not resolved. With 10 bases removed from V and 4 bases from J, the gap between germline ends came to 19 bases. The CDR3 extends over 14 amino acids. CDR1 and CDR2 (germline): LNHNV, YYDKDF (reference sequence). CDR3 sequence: CASGDRPGGTEAFF. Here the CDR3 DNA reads TGTGCCAGCGGTGATCGTCCGGGAGGCACTGAAGCTTTCTTT.

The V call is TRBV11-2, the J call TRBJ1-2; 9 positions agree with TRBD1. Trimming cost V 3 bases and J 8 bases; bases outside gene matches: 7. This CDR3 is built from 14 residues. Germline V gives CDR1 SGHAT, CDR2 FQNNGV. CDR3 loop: CASSFTGQGRGYTF. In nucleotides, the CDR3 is TGTGCCAGCAGCTTTACCGGACAGGGGCGCGGCTACACCTTC.

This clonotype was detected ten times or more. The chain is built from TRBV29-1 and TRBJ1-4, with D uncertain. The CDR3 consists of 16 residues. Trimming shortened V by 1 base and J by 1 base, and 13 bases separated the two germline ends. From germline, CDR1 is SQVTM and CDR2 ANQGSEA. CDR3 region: CSVEGGPDQTNEKLFF. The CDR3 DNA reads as TGCAGCGTTGAAGGGGGTCCAGACCAAACTAATGAAAAACTGTTTTTT.

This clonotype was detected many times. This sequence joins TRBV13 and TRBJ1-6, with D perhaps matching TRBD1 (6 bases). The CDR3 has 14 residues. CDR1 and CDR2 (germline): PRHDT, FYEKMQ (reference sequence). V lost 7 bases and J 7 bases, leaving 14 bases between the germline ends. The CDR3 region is CASNRRGGNSPLHF. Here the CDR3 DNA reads TGTGCCAGCAACCGGAGGGGGGGCAATTCACCCCTCCACTTT.

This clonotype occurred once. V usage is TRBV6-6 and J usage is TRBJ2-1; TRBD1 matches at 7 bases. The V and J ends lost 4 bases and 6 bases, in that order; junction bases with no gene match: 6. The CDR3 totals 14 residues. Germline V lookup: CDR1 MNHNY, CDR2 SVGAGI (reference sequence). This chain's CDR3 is CASSSHDRANEQFF. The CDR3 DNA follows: TGTGCCAGCAGTTCACACGACAGGGCCAATGAGCAGTTCTTC.

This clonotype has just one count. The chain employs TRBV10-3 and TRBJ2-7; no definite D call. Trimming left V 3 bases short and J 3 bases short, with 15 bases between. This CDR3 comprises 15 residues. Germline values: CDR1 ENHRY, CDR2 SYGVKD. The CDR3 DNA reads TGTGCCATCAGTGAAGAGAGCGCGCAGATCTACGAGCAGTACTTC. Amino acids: CAISEESAQIYEQYF.

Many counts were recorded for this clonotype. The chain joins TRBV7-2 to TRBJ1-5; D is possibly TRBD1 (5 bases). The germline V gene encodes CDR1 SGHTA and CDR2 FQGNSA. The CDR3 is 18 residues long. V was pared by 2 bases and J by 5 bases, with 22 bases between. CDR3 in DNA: TGTGCCAGCAGCTTATCGCGGCAGGGAAAGCCCTCCGATCAGCCCCAGCATTTT. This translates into CASSLSRQGKPSDQPQHF.

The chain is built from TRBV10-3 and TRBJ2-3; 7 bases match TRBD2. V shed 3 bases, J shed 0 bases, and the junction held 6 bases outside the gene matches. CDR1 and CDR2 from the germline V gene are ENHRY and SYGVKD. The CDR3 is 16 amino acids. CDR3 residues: CAISERGRGSTDTQYF. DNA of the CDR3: TGTGCCATCAGTGAACGTGGGCGGGGGAGCACAGATACGCAGTATTTT.

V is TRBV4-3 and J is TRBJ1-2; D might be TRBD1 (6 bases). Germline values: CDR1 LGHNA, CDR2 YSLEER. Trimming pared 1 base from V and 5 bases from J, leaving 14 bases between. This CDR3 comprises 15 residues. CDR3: CASSQGPGEGYGYTF. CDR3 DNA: TGCGCCAGCAGCCAAGGACCAGGGGAGGGTTATGGCTACACCTTC.

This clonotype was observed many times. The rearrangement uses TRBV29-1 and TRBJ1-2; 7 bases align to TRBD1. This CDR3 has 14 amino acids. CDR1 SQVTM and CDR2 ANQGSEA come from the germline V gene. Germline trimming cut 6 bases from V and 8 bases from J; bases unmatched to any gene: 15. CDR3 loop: CSVPGDSTLWGYTF. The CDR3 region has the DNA TGCAGCGTGCCCGGGGACAGCACCTTATGGGGCTACACCTTC.

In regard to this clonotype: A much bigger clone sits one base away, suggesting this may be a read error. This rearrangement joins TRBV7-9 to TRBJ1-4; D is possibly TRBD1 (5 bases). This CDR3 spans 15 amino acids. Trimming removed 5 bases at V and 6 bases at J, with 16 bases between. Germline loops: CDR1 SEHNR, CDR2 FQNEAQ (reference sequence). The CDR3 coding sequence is TGTGCCAGCAGCACCGCCGGGACGGATGATGAAAAACTGTTTTTT. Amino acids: CASSTAGTDDEKLFF.

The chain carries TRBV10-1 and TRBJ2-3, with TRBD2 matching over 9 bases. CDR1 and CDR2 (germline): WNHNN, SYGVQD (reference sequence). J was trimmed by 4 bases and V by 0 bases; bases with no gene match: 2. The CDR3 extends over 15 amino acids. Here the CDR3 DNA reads TGCGCCAGCAGTGAGTCACTAGCGGGTCCAGATACGCAGTATTTT. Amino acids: CASSESLAGPDTQYF.